Listed here are 22 T cell receptor beta chains from one sample, sequenced in a study of cytomegalovirus exposure and HLA in healthy donors. Use of 60 Vbeta and 13 Jbeta primers characterized the PCR. Repertoires were generated with immunoSEQ multiplex PCR, while TCRdb's copy carries only in-frame clones and drops some. The sample holds 65,000 to 80,000 clones. Material: PBMCs. The receptors shown here come from a female donor in good health and CMV-seropositive.

The DNA of the CDR3 is TGTGCCAGCAGCTCCCCACAGACAGGGGCTTACACTGAAGCTTTCTTT. It encodes CASSSPQTGAYTEAFF. The chain couples TRBV7-9 to TRBJ1-1; 8 nucleotides match TRBD1. This CDR3 spans 16 amino acids. V was pared by 4 bases and J by 3 bases, with 10 bases of the junction left unmatched. The V gene's germline CDR1 is SEHNR and CDR2 FQNEAQ (reference sequence).

For this clone: The CDR3 does not end in the conserved phenylalanine or tryptophan, so this is likely a read error. The DNA for the CDR3 is TGCGCCAGCAGCGAGGGGGACAGCTTCGGCTATGGCTACACCCTC. This encodes CASSEGDSFGYGYTL. The chain is built from TRBV5-1 and TRBJ1-2, with 7 bases matching TRBD1. V dropped 4 bases and J dropped 4; count of bases not matched to a gene: 10. CDR1 is SGHRS, CDR2 YFSETQ, per germline. This CDR3 is built from 15 residues.

The chain has TRBV6-6 and TRBJ2-7; 10 nucleotides align to TRBD2. Germline trimming cut 7 bases from V and 4 bases from J; bases unmatched to any gene: 4. The CDR3 covers 13 residues. Germline V CDR1 and CDR2: MNHNY, SVGAGI (reference sequence). CDR3 region: CASTPSGGYEQYF. The DNA for the CDR3 is TGTGCCAGCACCCCTAGCGGGGGTTACGAGCAGTACTTC.

J is TRBJ1-5 and V is TRBV27; D is unclear. Trimming removed 2 bases from V and 0 bases from J, with 8 bases in between. In germline, CDR1 is MNHEY, CDR2 SMNVEV (reference sequence). The CDR3 is made up of 15 amino acids. CDR3 residues: CASSLGGYSNQPQHF. CDR3 DNA: TGTGCCAGCAGTTTAGGAGGATATAGCAATCAGCCCCAGCATTTT.

The chain uses TRBV5-1 and TRBJ2-7, with TRBD1 matching 10 bases. From germline, CDR1 is SGHRS and CDR2 YFSETQ. V trimming: 9 bases; J trimming: 5 bases; junction bases outside the gene matches: 26. There are 19 residues in the CDR3. The CDR3 reads CANSPKQGTGALAKDEQYF. The CDR3 nucleotides read TGCGCCAACTCCCCCAAGCAGGGGACAGGGGCCCTTGCTAAGGACGAGCAGTACTTC.

The chain couples TRBV28 to TRBJ2-7, with D possibly matching TRBD1 (7 bases). The V end was cut by 6 bases, the J end by 9 bases, with 15 bases between. CDR1 is MDHEN, CDR2 SYDVKM, per germline. The CDR3 sequence is 12 residues long. The DNA of the CDR3 is TGTGCCAGCAGCTTAAGACAGGGAGGGCAGTACTTC. The encoded protein is CASSLRQGGQYF.

The V gene is TRBV6-5, the J gene TRBJ1-1; D not resolved. The germline gives CDR1 MNHEY, CDR2 SVGAGI. This CDR3 is built from 15 residues. Trimming left V 2 bases short and J 0 bases short, with 10 bases between. In DNA form, the CDR3 reads TGTGCCAGCAGTTACCTCGGGGATCTGAACACTGAAGCTTTCTTT. Protein sequence: CASSYLGDLNTEAFF.

The rearrangement links TRBV6-5 to TRBJ2-7; 7 bases line up with TRBD1. Germline trimming cut 2 bases from V and 2 bases from J; bases unmatched to any gene: 3. CDR3 length equals 14 residues. Germline V gene sequence: CDR1 MNHEY, CDR2 SVGAGI. The DNA for the CDR3 is TGTGCCAGCAGTTACGGGACAGCAACCTACGAGCAGTACTTC. As protein: CASSYGTATYEQYF.

The chain couples TRBV5-1 to TRBJ2-3, with D possibly being TRBD1 (5 bases). Germline CDR1 reads SGHRS; CDR2 reads YFSETQ. V lost 4 bases and J 0 bases, leaving 15 bases between the germline ends. The CDR3 is 16 residues long. The DNA for the CDR3 is TGCGCCAGCAGCGCCAAGATGCAGGGAAGCACAGATACGCAGTATTTT. This gives the protein CASSAKMQGSTDTQYF.

V and J are TRBV6-1 and TRBJ1-2; D call uncertain. There are 11 residues in the CDR3. Germline loops: CDR1 MNHNS, CDR2 SASEGT. V was trimmed by 6 bases and J by 8 bases, leaving 10 bases between them. The CDR3 region is CASSEARGYTF. The CDR3 nucleotides read TGTGCCAGCAGCGAGGCCCGGGGCTACACCTTC.

The rearrangement joins TRBV18 to TRBJ2-7; perhaps TRBD1 as D (6 bases). CDR1 and CDR2 from the germline V gene are KGHSH and LQKENI. The CDR3 extends over 14 amino acids. V was clipped by 5 bases and J by 4 bases, with 15 bases between them. CDR3 loop: CASSKTGVRYEQYF. CDR3 DNA sequence: TGTGCCAGCTCAAAGACAGGTGTCAGGTACGAGCAGTACTTC.

V is TRBV2 and J is TRBJ2-3; D uncertain. The germline V and J ends were trimmed by 6 bases and 6 bases, with 19 bases remaining between them. The germline gives CDR1 SNHLY, CDR2 FYNNEI. This CDR3 is built from 15 residues. CDR3 nucleotide sequence: TGTGCCAGCAGGGCCTCCTGGAGAGGAGCGGATACGCAGTATTTT. Translating gives CASRASWRGADTQYF.

The genes are TRBV10-2 and TRBJ2-5, with D tentatively TRBD2 (5 bases). This CDR3 has 13 residues. V was cut by 1 base and J by 4 bases, with 7 bases left in between. The germline V gene encodes CDR1 WSHSY and CDR2 SAAADI. Written as DNA, the CDR3 is TGCGCCAGCAGTGAGTTAGGAGGAGAGACCCAGTACTTC. It codes for CASSELGGETQYF.

V gene TRBV11-3 combines with J gene TRBJ2-1; D may be TRBD2 (7 bases). The germline gives CDR1 SGHNT, CDR2 YENEEA. Trimming took 1 base from V and 6 from J, leaving 13 bases between them. The CDR3 runs to 15 residues. CDR3 protein: CASSLGRGPFNEQFF. In nucleotides, the CDR3 is TGTGCCAGCAGCTTAGGGCGGGGGCCCTTCAATGAGCAGTTCTTC.

The genes are TRBV28 and TRBJ2-7; TRBD1 matches 8 bases. CDR3 length: 16 residues. The V segment lost 4 bases and the J segment 2 bases; nucleotides outside the gene matches: 10. Germline lookup yields CDR1 MDHEN and CDR2 SYDVKM. The CDR3 is CASSSWTGKVTYEQYF. CDR3 DNA sequence: TGTGCCAGCAGTTCCTGGACAGGGAAGGTCACCTACGAGCAGTACTTC.

The chain links TRBV10-3 to TRBJ1-1, with 11 bases aligning to TRBD1. Germline CDR1 is ENHRY and CDR2 is SYGVKD. The CDR3 is 17 residues long. V lost 5 bases and J lost 4; bases outside the gene matches: 12. CDR3 protein: CAISNGQGAVFPTEAFF. The CDR3 DNA is TGTGCCATCAGTAACGGACAGGGGGCTGTATTCCCCACTGAAGCTTTCTTT.

The chain uses TRBV27 and TRBJ2-4; tentative D call: TRBD1 (6 bases). Germline CDR1 reads MNHEY; CDR2 reads SMNVEV (reference sequence). V was shortened by 6 bases and J by 8 bases, with 14 bases between the two germline ends. This CDR3 has 13 amino acids. The CDR3 loop reads CASRTKQGDIQYF. DNA for the CDR3: TGTGCCAGCAGGACCAAACAGGGCGACATTCAGTACTTC.

The chain recombines TRBV19 with TRBJ2-3, with 9 bases identical to TRBD2. The ends lost 5 bases at V and 6 bases at J; junction bases unmatched: 12. The CDR3 extends over 16 amino acids. CDR1 is LNHDA and CDR2 is SQIVND in the germline V gene (reference sequence). The CDR3 is CASSPRGGGGADTQYF. CDR3 DNA sequence: TGTGCCAGTAGTCCTCGAGGGGGCGGGGGGGCCGATACGCAGTATTTT.

The chain uses TRBV7-3 and TRBJ1-1, with a weak D call TRBD1 (6 bases). CDR1 and CDR2 (germline): SGHTA, FQGTGA. Trimming shortened V by 5 bases and J by 1 base, and 14 bases separated the two germline ends. The CDR3 runs 15 residues. The CDR3 is CASSVTGLANTEAFF. CDR3 sequence (DNA): TGTGCCAGCAGCGTCACAGGGTTGGCGAACACTGAAGCTTTCTTT.

The V gene is TRBV4-1, the J gene TRBJ2-7; D is uncertain. CDR1 and CDR2 (germline): MGHRA, YSYEKL. The CDR3 has 15 amino acids. Deletions cut 0 bases from V and 3 bases from J, with 12 bases between. The CDR3 reads CASSQDQWPSYEQYF. The CDR3 DNA follows: TGCGCCAGCAGCCAAGATCAATGGCCTAGCTACGAGCAGTACTTC.

The V gene is TRBV2, the J gene TRBJ1-2; 8 bases fit TRBD1. Losses at the gene ends were 5 bases for V and 1 base for J; bases not matched to a gene: 9. The CDR3 runs 16 residues. In germline, CDR1 is SNHLY, CDR2 FYNNEI. The CDR3 loop reads CASSNPGQDFNYGYTF. The CDR3 DNA sequence: TGTGCCAGCAGTAATCCGGGACAGGATTTTAACTATGGCTACACCTTC.

V and J are TRBV9 and TRBJ2-3, with 8 bases lining up with TRBD2. Losses at the gene ends were 1 base for V and 5 bases for J; bases not matched to a gene: 6. Germline-derived CDR1 and CDR2 are SGDLS and YYNGEE. This CDR3 spans 15 amino acids. The CDR3 sequence is CASSVTGRAQDTQYF. The CDR3 DNA follows: TGTGCCAGCAGCGTAACCGGGAGGGCCCAAGATACGCAGTATTTT.